The 22 T cell receptor beta chains reported below all come from one sample, sequenced in a study of cytomegalovirus exposure and HLA in healthy donors. PCR involved 60 Vbeta and 13 Jbeta primers. Data came from immunoSEQ multiplex PCR; TCRdb stores just in-frame clones and leaves some out. The sample lists 200,000 or so clones; 82% were seen once. The sequenced sample was PBMCs. Receptors were obtained from a boy aged 2 to 10 in good health and CMV-seronegative.

The V and J genes are TRBV7-9 and TRBJ2-7; D possibly corresponds to TRBD1 (6 bases). Per the germline V gene, CDR1 is SEHNR and CDR2 is FQNEAQ (reference sequence). Trimming removed 5 bases from V and 6 bases from J, with 14 bases in between. This CDR3 region has 13 residues. CDR3 DNA: TGTGCCAGCAGCCTCAGACAGGACAGCGAGCAGTACTTC. This encodes CASSLRQDSEQYF. The variable domain in full, completed from reference TRBV7-9 and TRBJ2-7, reads DTGVSQNPRHKITKRGQNVTFRCDPISEHNRLYWYRQTLGQGPEFLTYFQNEAQLEKSRLLSDRFSAERPKGSFSTLEIQRTEQGDSAMYLCASSLRQDSEQYFGPGTRLTVT.

On this clone itself: No DNA is shown, since the ends of the CDR3 on it are uncertain; the CDR3 is the one TCRdb lists. V usage is TRBV5-1 and J usage is TRBJ2-5; TRBD1, the table's D call, lacks a check against the DNA. The CDR3 contains 14 residues when both ends are counted. Germline CDR1 is SGHRS and CDR2 is YFSETQ. The CDR3 is CASSFGQGTPNPYF.

The chain carries TRBV7-2 and TRBJ2-3; no reliable D call. The CDR3 sequence is 12 residues long. The V gene's germline CDR1 is SGHTA and CDR2 FQGNSA. V dropped 0 bases and J dropped 10 bases, with 8 bases sitting between them. CDR3 bases: TGTGCCAGCAGCTTAGCAGTAGGAGCGCAGTATTTT. As protein: CASSLAVGAQYF.

V gene TRBV19 combines with J gene TRBJ1-1, with TRBD1 matching over 11 bases. CDR1 and CDR2 from the germline V gene are LNHDA and SQIVND (reference sequence). This CDR3 has 15 amino acids. Trimming cost V 5 bases and J 12 bases; bases outside gene matches: 14. CDR3 residues: CASSVSSPGQGVTFF. The CDR3 DNA is TGTGCCAGTAGTGTTAGTAGTCCGGGACAGGGGGTAACTTTCTTT.

The chain couples TRBV19 to TRBJ1-5; D not resolved. Germline lookup yields CDR1 LNHDA and CDR2 SQIVND (reference sequence). Trimming pared 0 bases from V and 10 bases from J, leaving 10 bases between. The CDR3 covers 13 residues. CDR3 residues: CASSIDWAGPQHF. The CDR3 bases are TGTGCCAGTAGTATAGATTGGGCAGGCCCCCAGCATTTT.

The chain carries TRBV27 and TRBJ2-6, with D possibly TRBD1 on 6 matching bases. The CDR3 spans 15 residues. Trimming removed 8 bases from V and 0 bases from J, with 11 bases in between. The germline V gene has CDR1 MNHEY and CDR2 SMNVEV (reference sequence). The CDR3 protein is CASGPGVSGANVLTF. Here the CDR3 DNA reads TGTGCCAGCGGTCCAGGGGTCTCTGGGGCCAACGTCCTGACTTTC.

The gene calls are TRBV6-5 and TRBJ1-5, with D possibly matching TRBD1 (5 bases). CDR1 is MNHEY and CDR2 is SVGAGI in the germline V gene. This CDR3 has 15 amino acids. V lost 5 bases and J lost 1, with 12 bases in between. The chain's CDR3 is CASSLRGGSNQPQHF. Here the CDR3 DNA reads TGTGCCAGCAGTCTACGGGGGGGGAGCAATCAGCCCCAGCATTTT.

The chain uses TRBV6-5 and TRBJ1-2, with 7 bases fitting TRBD1. CDR3 length: 13 amino acids. After removal of 7 bases from V and 5 bases from J, the junction contained 7 bases not matched to a gene. Germline V CDR1 and CDR2: MNHEY, SVGAGI. Written as DNA, the CDR3 is TGTGCCAGCACGCCGGGACAGAGTTATGGCTACACCTTC. Its protein product is CASTPGQSYGYTF.

The chain joins TRBV7-8 to TRBJ1-2, with D hard to call. V lost 7 bases, J lost 0 bases, and 21 bases lay in between. CDR3 length: 17 amino acids. Germline assignment: CDR1 SGHVS and CDR2 FQNEAQ. The CDR3 nucleotides read TGTGCCAGCAACCGATGGGAAGCGGATCAGACTAACTATGGCTACACCTTC. It yields the protein CASNRWEADQTNYGYTF.

This chain uses TRBV5-3 with TRBJ1-3; tentative D call: TRBD1 (6 bases). TRBV5-3 has ORF status, its function being uncertain. The ends were cut back, 2 bases at V and 4 bases at J, with 13 bases in the middle. The CDR3 totals 15 residues. CDR3 DNA: TGTGCCAGAAGCTTAGAACAGGGCGAAGGAAACACCATATATTTT. It translates to CARSLEQGEGNTIYF.

V usage is TRBV6-5 and J usage is TRBJ1-2; D is possibly TRBD1 (5 bases). This CDR3 is 12 amino acids long. The V and J ends lost 5 bases and 8 bases respectively, with 12 bases between them. The germline V gene has CDR1 MNHEY and CDR2 SVGAGI. Written as DNA, the CDR3 is TGTGCCAGCAGTGCCGGACCAGGGGGCTACACCTTC. It yields the protein CASSAGPGGYTF.

This clone was counted only a few times. The rearrangement uses TRBV7-2 and TRBJ2-5, with 7 bases aligning to TRBD1. There are 14 residues in the CDR3. Germline values: CDR1 SGHTA, CDR2 FQGNSA. V was clipped by 6 bases and J by 4 bases; unmatched bases: 8. CDR3 in DNA: TGTGCCAGCAGACTTAACAGGGGAGTAGAGACCCAGTACTTC. This encodes CASRLNRGVETQYF. Using reference TRBV7-2 and TRBJ2-5 for the parts outside the CDR3, the full variable domain is GAGVSQSPSNKVTEKGKDVELRCDPISGHTALYWYRQSLGQGLEFLIYFQGNSAPDKSGLPSDRFSAERTGGSVSTLTIQRTQQEDSAVYLCASRLNRGVETQYFGPGTRLLVL.

The chain carries TRBV10-3 and TRBJ1-1; maybe TRBD1 (5 bases). Germline values: CDR1 ENHRY, CDR2 SYGVKD. V was cut by 3 bases and J by 4 bases, with 12 bases left in between. CDR3 length: 14 amino acids. The CDR3 loop is CAISDRGGGTEAFF. CDR3 bases: TGTGCCATCAGTGATAGGGGCGGGGGCACTGAAGCTTTCTTT.

V usage is TRBV7-9 and J usage is TRBJ1-1; TRBD1 aligns across 10 bases. CDR1 SEHNR and CDR2 FQNEAQ come from the germline V gene (reference sequence). J was trimmed by 6 bases and V by 5 bases; bases with no gene match: 15. The CDR3 has 17 amino acids. CDR3 coding DNA: TGTGCCAGCAGCCCCCGGGACAGGGGCCCCAGGTTCGCTGAAGCTTTCTTT. It specifies CASSPRDRGPRFAEAFF.

This chain connects TRBV4-2 to TRBJ1-4; 10 bases are shared with TRBD1. The CDR3 extends over 20 amino acids. Germline V lookup: CDR1 LGHNA, CDR2 YNFKEQ. Trimming cost V 0 bases and J 6 bases; bases outside gene matches: 16. This CDR3 reads CASSQDLFDPGQGSDEKLFF. CDR3 sequence (DNA): TGTGCCAGCAGCCAAGATCTTTTCGACCCGGGACAGGGGTCGGATGAAAAACTGTTTTTT.

CDR3 in DNA: TGTCCTCCGACAGGCGATGGTTGGGCTGAAGCTTTCTTT. Translating it yields CPPTGDGWAEAFF. This sequence joins TRBV27 and TRBJ1-1, with a tentative D call TRBD1 (6 bases). CDR1 and CDR2 (germline): MNHEY, SMNVEV (reference sequence). CDR3 length equals 13 residues.

The chain couples TRBV2 to TRBJ2-2; 8 bases are shared with TRBD2. This CDR3 is built from 14 residues. CDR1 SNHLY and CDR2 FYNNEI come from the germline V gene. The V gene end was trimmed by 7 bases and the J gene end by 2 bases; junction bases not matched to a gene: 3. CDR3 residues: CASKSGGNTGELFF. The CDR3 DNA follows: TGTGCCAGCAAGAGCGGGGGTAACACCGGGGAGCTGTTTTTT.

Here the CDR3 DNA reads TGTGCCAGCTCTGAAGGACAGGGGAGAGATTCACCCCTCCACTTT. Translated: CASSEGQGRDSPLHF. The genes are TRBV18 and TRBJ1-6; 9 nucleotides agree with TRBD1. The CDR3 spans 15 residues. The germline V gene has CDR1 KGHSH and CDR2 LQKENI. V lost 6 bases and J lost 8; bases outside the gene matches: 8.

This clone appeared once. This chain uses TRBV4-2 with TRBJ1-2; D is undetermined. This CDR3 has 15 residues. Germline CDR1 and CDR2: LGHNA and YNFKEQ. Trimming cost V 0 bases and J 8 bases, with 16 bases left between them. CDR3 in amino acids: CASSQDLGQRRGYTF. The CDR3 coding sequence is TGTGCCAGCAGCCAAGATCTAGGGCAGAGGAGGGGCTACACCTTC.

This chain joins TRBV2 and TRBJ2-3; no definite D call. The length of the CDR3 is 14 residues. V lost 5 bases to trimming and J lost 0 bases, with 9 bases between them. Germline CDR1 SNHLY, CDR2 FYNNEI. CDR3 region: CASSNTQSTDTQYF. DNA of the CDR3: TGTGCCAGCAGTAACACACAGAGCACAGATACGCAGTATTTT.

The V and J genes are TRBV4-1 and TRBJ2-7, with TRBD2 matching 9 bases. This CDR3 has 16 amino acids. Trimming took 4 bases from V and 3 from J; bases not matched to a gene: 10. The V gene's germline CDR1 is MGHRA and CDR2 YSYEKL. The CDR3 loop reads CASSRGTSRAIYEQYF. CDR3 DNA: TGCGCCAGCAGCCGCGGGACTAGCAGGGCAATCTACGAGCAGTACTTC.

V usage is TRBV5-1 and J usage is TRBJ2-7; TRBD1 might be the D (5 bases). V lost 4 bases and J 2 bases, leaving 16 bases between the germline ends. The V gene's germline CDR1 is SGHRS and CDR2 YFSETQ. The length of the CDR3 is 15 residues. The CDR3 nucleotides read TGCGCCAGCAGCGTAGCCGGGTTGGGGCCCTACGAGCAGTACTTC. Amino acids: CASSVAGLGPYEQYF.